Presented here are 19 T cell receptor beta chains from one specimen sequenced in a study of a mutant IDH1 vaccine in newly diagnosed glioma. For these TCRs, the target antigens are not known. Time point described: week 23, last vaccination. With topical imiquimod, each dose of the vaccine consisted of 300 ug of mutant IDH1 20-mer peptide. Repertoires were generated with immunoSEQ multiplex PCR, while TCRdb's copy carries only in-frame clones and drops some. The sample carries 40,000 to 50,000 clones, 65% to 80% recorded once. The specimen was PBMCs, collected from a glioma patient whose treatment included an IDH1 peptide vaccine. The receptors stem from a man aged 50-59 years with glioma.

This chain connects TRBV30 to TRBJ1-6; TRBD1 agrees at 9 bases. The CDR3 is 14 amino acids. Germline V lookup: CDR1 GTSNPN, CDR2 SVGIG (reference sequence). V was pared by 4 bases and J by 10 bases, with 8 bases of the junction left unmatched. The CDR3 sequence is CAWKPGQGGSPLHF. For the CDR3, the DNA is TGTGCCTGGAAGCCGGGACAGGGAGGATCACCCCTCCACTTT.

Written as DNA, the CDR3 is TGTGCCAGTAACAGGCCAGGGAACTATGGCTACACCTTC. It is translated as CASNRPGNYGYTF. The rearrangement joins TRBV19 to TRBJ1-2, with a tentative D call TRBD1 (5 bases). Germline assignment: CDR1 LNHDA and CDR2 SQIVND (reference sequence). V dropped 7 bases and J dropped 2 bases, with 11 bases sitting between them. The CDR3 contains 13 residues.

V and J are TRBV7-9 and TRBJ2-3; D not certain. V was trimmed by 5 bases and J by 3 bases, leaving 24 bases between them. CDR1 SEHNR and CDR2 FQNEAQ come from the germline V gene (reference sequence). The CDR3 sequence is 18 residues long. This CDR3 is CASSRSPGDILRTDTQYF. CDR3 sequence (DNA): TGTGCCAGCAGCCGCTCCCCTGGGGATATTTTAAGAACAGATACGCAGTATTTT.

The V gene is TRBV18, the J gene TRBJ1-1; D remains unclear. Germline V lookup: CDR1 KGHSH, CDR2 LQKENI. This CDR3 region has 13 residues. Trimming cost V 3 bases and J 1 base, with 6 bases left between them. CDR3: CASSPVRNTEAFF. CDR3 in DNA: TGTGCCAGCTCACCTGTGAGGAACACTGAAGCTTTCTTT.

The chain uses TRBV5-6 and TRBJ1-5; D remains unclear. Germline V gene sequence: CDR1 SGHDT, CDR2 YYEEEE. The length of the CDR3 is 16 residues. V was cut by 0 bases and J by 12 bases, with 22 bases left in between. The DNA for the CDR3 is TGTGCCAGCAGCTTGGCTGATACGCCCGTCGGTCTAATCCAGCATTTT. Amino acid sequence: CASSLADTPVGLIQHF.

The rearrangement uses TRBV6-1 and TRBJ2-7; perhaps D is TRBD1 or TRBD2 (6 bases each). The CDR3 loop spans 13 amino acids. The germline V and J ends were trimmed by 8 bases and 1 base, with 12 bases remaining between them. Germline CDR1 MNHNS, CDR2 SASEGT. The CDR3 spells CASCWGASYEQYF. DNA of the CDR3: TGTGCCAGCTGCTGGGGGGCATCCTACGAGCAGTACTTC.

The chain recombines TRBV6-6 with TRBJ1-5, with D perhaps matching TRBD1 (6 bases). Looked up from germline, CDR1 is MNHNY and CDR2 is SVGAGI (reference sequence). This CDR3 contains 15 residues. The V and J ends lost 5 bases and 4 bases respectively, with 15 bases between them. CDR3 nucleotide sequence: TGTGCCAGCAGTAAGGGACAAGGGGTTAATCAGCCCCAGCATTTT. Residues: CASSKGQGVNQPQHF.

The chain is built from TRBV4-3 and TRBJ2-1, with a weak D call TRBD2 (7 bases). V lost 1 base to trimming and J lost 4 bases, with 14 bases between them. Germline V gene data show CDR1 as LGHNA and CDR2 as YSLEER. The CDR3 spans 16 residues. The CDR3 DNA reads TGCGCCAGCAGCCAAGTAGAGAGGGGGGGATACAATGAGCAGTTCTTC. As protein: CASSQVERGGYNEQFF.

The chain has TRBV6-6 and TRBJ2-5; 11 nucleotides agree with TRBD1. The J call may be wrong; the DNA end is better matched by TRBJ2-7. Germline CDR1 reads MNHNY; CDR2 reads SVGAGI (reference sequence). The CDR3 is 15 amino acids. The CDR3 reads CASSSRDRGKVEQYF. CDR3 sequence (DNA): TGTGCCAGCAGTTCACGGGACAGGGGGAAAGTCGAGCAGTACTTC.

The CDR3 here is CASSPLAAGYYGYTF. For the CDR3, the DNA is TGTGCCAGCTCACCACTGGCTGCGGGGTACTATGGCTACACCTTC. This chain joins TRBV18 and TRBJ1-2; D unclear. CDR1 KGHSH and CDR2 LQKENI come from the germline V gene. The CDR3 has 15 residues. V dropped 1 base and J dropped 3 bases, with 12 bases sitting between them.

This clone was detected once. The V gene is TRBV25-1, the J gene TRBJ2-1, with TRBD2 matching over 11 bases. Trimming at V came to 1 base and at J to 1 base, leaving 6 bases not matched to a gene. CDR3 length equals 18 residues. From germline, CDR1 is MGHDK and CDR2 SYGVNS. CDR3 sequence reads: CASSESGSGGGSYNEQFF. The CDR3 DNA follows: TGTGCCAGCAGTGAATCAGGTAGCGGGGGGGGATCCTACAATGAGCAGTTCTTC.

The rearrangement uses TRBV19 and TRBJ1-2, with D hard to call. Germline CDR1 is LNHDA and CDR2 is SQIVND (reference sequence). Trimming cost V 7 bases and J 7 bases, with 16 bases left between them. The CDR3 extends over 13 amino acids. The CDR3 sequence is CASTSVHRGGYTF. The CDR3 bases are TGTGCCAGTACCTCAGTGCACCGGGGTGGCTACACCTTC.

The chain recombines TRBV7-2 with TRBJ1-6; a possible D gene is TRBD1 (6 bases). CDR3 length: 17 amino acids. Germline CDR1 is SGHTA and CDR2 is FQGNSA. The V gene lost 1 base and the J gene lost 6 bases, with 16 bases spanning the gap. The CDR3 sequence: CASSLVSDGQFNSPLHF. In DNA form, the CDR3 reads TGTGCCAGCAGCTTAGTCTCGGATGGACAGTTTAATTCACCCCTCCACTTT. Complete variable domain (other parts from reference TRBV7-2 and TRBJ1-6): GAGVSQSPSNKVTEKGKDVELRCDPISGHTALYWYRQSLGQGLEFLIYFQGNSAPDKSGLPSDRFSAERTGGSVSTLTIQRTQQEDSAVYLCASSLVSDGQFNSPLHFGNGTRLTVT.

The V call is TRBV15, the J call TRBJ2-5; D might be TRBD1 (6 bases). Per the germline V gene, CDR1 is LNHNV and CDR2 is YYDKDF (reference sequence). CDR3 length equals 15 residues. Trimming took 6 bases from V and 5 from J, leaving 19 bases between them. CDR3 nucleotide sequence: TGTGCCACCAGGGGGTCCCAGGGGAGTCAGGAGACCCAGTACTTC. It is translated as CATRGSQGSQETQYF.

The chain employs TRBV4-1 and TRBJ2-7; 8 bases fit TRBD1. Trimming cost V 1 base and J 0 bases; bases outside gene matches: 5. This CDR3 is 16 amino acids long. Looked up from germline, CDR1 is MGHRA and CDR2 is YSYEKL. Here the CDR3 reads CASSQGGTGPSYEQYF. CDR3 bases: TGCGCCAGCAGCCAAGGTGGGACAGGTCCCTCCTACGAGCAGTACTTC.

This rearrangement joins TRBV11-2 to TRBJ2-7, with D perhaps matching TRBD1 (6 bases). The CDR3 sequence is 14 residues long. Germline loops: CDR1 SGHAT, CDR2 FQNNGV. The germline V and J ends were trimmed by 0 bases and 4 bases, with 10 bases remaining between them. CDR3 sequence: CASSLDTGPYEQYF. Here the CDR3 DNA reads TGTGCCAGCAGCTTAGATACAGGGCCATACGAGCAGTACTTC.

The rearrangement uses TRBV6-5 and TRBJ2-3; TRBD2 is a possible D gene (5 bases). The CDR3 is made up of 13 amino acids. Germline loops: CDR1 MNHEY, CDR2 SVGAGI. With 8 bases removed from V and 8 bases from J, the gap between germline ends came to 17 bases. CDR3 DNA: TGTGCCAGCGCCAGCCCTTCGGCGGGTACGCAGTATTTT. Residues: CASASPSAGTQYF.

This chain joins TRBV5-4 and TRBJ1-1; 8 bases fit TRBD1. Germline V gene lookup returns CDR1 SGHNT and CDR2 YYREEE (reference sequence). Trimming removed 4 bases from V and 5 bases from J; junction bases left unmatched: 7. CDR3 length equals 14 residues. The CDR3 loop reads CASSPTGGRTEAFF. The CDR3 DNA reads TGTGCCAGCAGCCCCACAGGGGGGCGGACTGAAGCTTTCTTT.

The chain joins TRBV5-4 to TRBJ1-4; possible D gene TRBD1, 6 bases. Germline assignment: CDR1 SGHNT and CDR2 YYREEE (reference sequence). With 4 bases removed from V and 8 bases from J, the gap between germline ends came to 18 bases. This CDR3 contains 15 residues. The CDR3 loop reads CASSPGAGGKEKLFF. CDR3 DNA: TGTGCCAGCAGCCCGGGGGCAGGAGGGAAGGAAAAACTGTTTTTT.